This T cell receptor (beta chain) was found in a study of T cells after yellow fever vaccination. The 5'RACE template-switching step produced TCR cDNA and added a universal primer site and UMIs. Using its own MiXCR run on the 5' RACE reads, TCRdb lists one record per CDR3 protein. The sample shows some 500,000 distinct CDR3 sequences, 13% of them seen only once. From germline, CDR1 is MNHEY and CDR2 SMNVEV (reference sequence). CDR3 length: 16 amino acids. J was trimmed by 6 bases and V by 1 base; bases with no gene match: 8. The TCR originated in a man aged 25 to 40 who received the YFV17D yellow fever vaccine. This rearrangement joins TRBV27 to TRBJ2-7; 11 positions match TRBD2. Specimen: PBMCs, collected on the day of the yellow fever booster vaccination. The CDR3 nucleotides are TGTGCCAGCAGTTTATTAACTAGCGGGAGTGGTTTCGAGCAGTACTTC. This translates into CASSLLTSGSGFEQYF.